The 26 T cell receptor beta chains below were found in one sample sequenced in a study of blood T cells in healthy people across ages (dated by TCRdb to 2015 to 2017). Libraries were made using 5' RACE. Sequencing took place on an Illumina HiSeq 2500. The second PCR ran for roughly 7 to 12 cycles and used a J-beta primer mix along with a sample-barcoded 5' primer. TCRdb trimmed public reads at Q25 via fastp, called clones via MiXCR and kept in-frame beta chains. A single entry per CDR3 protein holds the most common genes and DNA from its merged rows. The sample records approximately 940,000 distinct CDR3 sequences, around 48% of which are singletons. Roughly 13% of the sample is in the top ten clones. Sequencing was performed on blood. All receptors derive from a man between 25 and 39 years old in good health.

V is TRBV6-5 and J is TRBJ2-7, with 7 bases lining up with TRBD2. The V and J ends lost 7 bases and 2 bases, in that order; junction bases with no gene match: 8. CDR3 length equals 14 residues. CDR1 is MNHEY, CDR2 SVGAGI, per germline. CDR3 nucleotides: TGTGCCAGCACCGGGACTACCGGTCCCTACGAGCAGTACTTC. Amino acid sequence: CASTGTTGPYEQYF.

This chain links TRBV4-1 with TRBJ2-4, with 7 bases aligning to TRBD1. The CDR3 totals 17 residues. Germline trimming cut 4 bases from V and 0 bases from J; bases unmatched to any gene: 9. Germline V gene data show CDR1 as MGHRA and CDR2 as YSYEKL. CDR3 in amino acids: CASSREDRTLAKNIQYF. In DNA, the CDR3 is TGCGCCAGCAGCCGAGAGGACAGGACCTTAGCCAAAAACATTCAGTACTTC.

The V gene is TRBV11-3, the J gene TRBJ2-4, with 8 positions matching TRBD1. The J call may be mistaken, given a closer DNA end match to TRBJ2-7. The CDR3 length is 15 residues. Germline values: CDR1 SGHNT, CDR2 YENEEA. CDR3 in DNA: TGTGCCAGCAGCTCGGGTTTGGACAGGGTTTACGAGCAGTACTTC. Its translation: CASSSGLDRVYEQYF.

This clonotype was counted only a few times. V gene TRBV29-1 combines with J gene TRBJ1-1; 8 positions match TRBD1. The CDR3 spans 14 residues. The germline V gene encodes CDR1 SQVTM and CDR2 ANQGSEA. V gave up 6 bases and J gave up 4 bases; unmatched junction bases: 10. Here the CDR3 DNA reads TGCAGCGTGAAAGGGGGCAGGGGGCTCACTGAAGCTTTCTTT. It codes for CSVKGGRGLTEAFF.

Worth noting for this clonotype: At one end the junction does not follow the germline gene, possibly because of a read error. V usage is TRBV5-6 and J usage is TRBJ2-1, with 10 bases fitting TRBD1. Germline V gives CDR1 SGHDT, CDR2 YYEEEE. The CDR3 sequence is 15 residues long. The CDR3 nucleotides read TGCGCCAGCAGTTTGGGACAGGGGACGCGGAATGAGCAGTTCTTC. Translation: CASSLGQGTRNEQFF.

The chain links TRBV6-5 to TRBJ2-3, with 8 bases that match TRBD2. V lost 0 bases, J lost 4 bases, and 9 bases stayed unmatched. The CDR3 consists of 17 residues. Germline-derived CDR1 and CDR2 are MNHEY and SVGAGI. As DNA, the CDR3 is TGTGCCAGCAGTTACTCGGCAGAACGAGCGGGGGCAGATACGCAGTATTTT. It translates to CASSYSAERAGADTQYF.

This clonotype was seen a handful of times. This rearrangement joins TRBV29-1 to TRBJ2-7; D may correspond to TRBD1 or TRBD2 (5 bases each). Trimming removed 0 bases at V and 0 bases at J, with 12 bases between. The germline gives CDR1 SQVTM, CDR2 ANQGSEA. The CDR3 is 15 residues long. Here the CDR3 DNA reads TGCAGCGTTGAAGATGTCGCAGGGAGCTCCTACGAGCAGTACTTC. As protein: CSVEDVAGSSYEQYF.

This clonotype was picked up a small number of times. It may be a read error: a sequence one base away is much more abundant. This chain uses TRBV7-9 with TRBJ2-7; D is undetermined. The CDR3 consists of 17 residues. Germline V gives CDR1 SEHNR, CDR2 FQNEAQ (reference sequence). V was clipped by 8 bases and J by 0 bases, with 23 bases between them. The DNA for the CDR3 is TGTGCCAGCGGCTCGGTTAGGAGCCAGCATAGCTCCTACGAGCAGTACTTC. This encodes CASGSVRSQHSSYEQYF.

The chain combines TRBV18 with TRBJ2-5; 7 nucleotides align to TRBD2. There are 16 residues in the CDR3. Germline CDR1 reads KGHSH; CDR2 reads LQKENI. V shed 5 bases, J shed 2 bases, and the junction held 11 bases outside the gene matches. The CDR3 nucleotides read TGTGCCAGCTCAACCAAAGGACTAGGGATTCAAGAGACCCAGTACTTC. Translated, it gives CASSTKGLGIQETQYF.

This clonotype showed up just a few times. This sequence joins TRBV29-1 and TRBJ1-1, with a weak D call TRBD1 (6 bases). V lost 5 bases, J lost 0 bases, and 7 bases lay in between. Germline V lookup: CDR1 SQVTM, CDR2 ANQGSEA. This CDR3 is 12 amino acids long. Written as DNA, the CDR3 is TGCAGCGTTACAGGGATGAACACTGAAGCTTTCTTT. Protein product: CSVTGMNTEAFF.

This sequence joins TRBV28 and TRBJ2-5; D gene ambiguous. Gene TRBJ2-7 matches the end of the DNA better, so the J call may be wrong. The length of the CDR3 is 13 residues. Germline V gene data show CDR1 as MDHEN and CDR2 as SYDVKM. CDR3 sequence reads: CASSLESRYEQYF. The CDR3 coding sequence is TGTGCCAGCAGTTTGGAAAGCCGCTACGAGCAGTACTTC.

The chain joins TRBV6-5 to TRBJ2-3; D is ambiguous. The V and J ends lost 8 bases and 5 bases respectively, with 17 bases between them. Germline V CDR1 and CDR2: MNHEY, SVGAGI. The CDR3 is 14 residues long. The CDR3 is CASGRRRGLDTQYF. In DNA form, the CDR3 reads TGTGCCAGCGGTCGGAGACGCGGCTTAGATACGCAGTATTTT.

CDR3 protein: CASSLEGLMETQYF. The CDR3 nucleotides read TGTGCCAGCAGCTTAGAAGGTTTAATGGAGACCCAGTACTTC. The chain combines TRBV7-2 with TRBJ2-5, with D hard to call. The germline V gene has CDR1 SGHTA and CDR2 FQGNSA. Trimming left V 1 base short and J 5 bases short, with 11 bases between. The CDR3 length is 14 residues.

The genes are TRBV28 and TRBJ1-5; tentative D call: TRBD1 (6 bases). In germline, CDR1 is MDHEN, CDR2 SYDVKM. Trimming pared 3 bases from V and 6 bases from J, leaving 12 bases between. This CDR3 spans 14 amino acids. In DNA form, the CDR3 reads TGTGCCAGCAGTTTTGGACAGTGGGGTCAGCCCCAGCATTTT. Translation gives CASSFGQWGQPQHF.

Remarks on this clonotype: Its ends do not fully match the called genes, so a read error is possible. The rearrangement links TRBV11-2 to TRBJ2-2, with 9 positions matching TRBD2. The CDR3 consists of 18 residues. Germline CDR1 reads SGHAT; CDR2 reads FQNNGV. The CDR3 protein is CASSLELAGAPRTGGLFF. The CDR3 nucleotides are TGTGCCAGCAGCTTAGAGTTAGCGGGGGCACCTCGGACCGGGGGGCTGTTTTTT.

This clonotype has only a few counts. V usage is TRBV7-2 and J usage is TRBJ2-7; TRBD2 matches at 7 bases. The CDR3 spans 15 residues. The ends lost 4 bases at V and 4 bases at J; junction bases unmatched: 10. CDR1 is SGHTA and CDR2 is FQGNSA in the germline V gene. The CDR3, as DNA: TGTGCCAGCAGCTCCCGCGGCGGGGGACTTTACGAGCAGTACTTC. Translated: CASSSRGGGLYEQYF.

This clonotype has a handful of counts. V gene TRBV5-1 combines with J gene TRBJ1-6, with D uncertain. CDR1 is SGHRS, CDR2 YFSETQ, per germline. Trimming left V 1 base short and J 7 bases short, with 18 bases between. This CDR3 contains 17 residues. The CDR3 DNA reads as TGCGCCAGCAGCTTGCGGTCTGCTCAGGCGAGAAATTCACCCCTCCACTTT. As protein: CASSLRSAQARNSPLHF.

This rearrangement joins TRBV2 to TRBJ1-4, with D unclear. CDR1 is SNHLY and CDR2 is FYNNEI in the germline V gene. Trimming took 3 bases from V and 8 from J, leaving 10 bases between them. The CDR3 is 13 residues long. This CDR3 reads CASSDGSGEKLFF. CDR3 DNA: TGTGCCAGCAGTGATGGATCGGGGGAAAAACTGTTTTTT.

V usage is TRBV29-1 and J usage is TRBJ2-7; D might be TRBD1 or TRBD2, each matching 5 bases. Germline V CDR1 and CDR2: SQVTM, ANQGSEA. There are 14 residues in the CDR3. Between the trimmed V and J ends, which lost 4 bases and 4 bases, there was a span of 17 bases. The CDR3 bases are TGCAGCGTTGGTCCGGGGCTAGTGGGGTACGAGCAGTACTTC. Amino acids: CSVGPGLVGYEQYF.

The table lists this clonotype with many counts. The V and J genes are TRBV28 and TRBJ2-7, with D perhaps matching TRBD1 (6 bases). Trimming cost V 6 bases and J 0 bases, with 12 bases left between them. Per germline, CDR1 MDHEN and CDR2 SYDVKM. The CDR3 is made up of 14 amino acids. The DNA of the CDR3 is TGTGCCAGCAGCCCCACAGGGACCTCCTACGAGCAGTACTTC. As protein: CASSPTGTSYEQYF.

This chain links TRBV29-1 with TRBJ2-6; D remains ambiguous. This CDR3 has 12 residues. Germline CDR1 and CDR2: SQVTM and ANQGSEA. V was cut by 2 bases and J by 4 bases, with 3 bases left in between. CDR3 protein: CSVELGANVLTF. The CDR3 DNA reads TGCAGCGTTGAATTAGGGGCCAACGTCCTGACTTTC. Variable domain in full (rest from reference TRBV29-1 and TRBJ2-6): SAVISQKPSRDICQRGTSLTIQCQVDSQVTMMFWYRQQPGQSLTLIATANQGSEATYESGFVIDKFPISRPNLTFSTLTVSNMSPEDSSIYLCSVELGANVLTFGAGSRLTVL.

At least ten counts were recorded for this clonotype. The chain joins TRBV11-3 to TRBJ2-3; D is unclear. This CDR3 comprises 14 residues. Germline assignment: CDR1 SGHNT and CDR2 YENEEA. V lost 5 bases and J 0 bases, leaving 9 bases between the germline ends. The CDR3 sequence: CASSHDGSTDTQYF. CDR3 coding DNA: TGTGCCAGCAGCCACGACGGAAGCACAGATACGCAGTATTTT.

A note on this clonotype: Germline and junction disagree at one end, which may indicate a read error. CDR3: CAGSTGARATQHF. CDR3 DNA sequence: TGTGCCGGTAGTACCGGGGCCCGAGCGACCCAGCATTTT. The chain links TRBV19 to TRBJ1-5, with D possibly matching TRBD1 (5 bases). CDR1 and CDR2 from the germline V gene are LNHDA and SQIVND (reference sequence). This CDR3 contains 13 residues.

This clonotype came up a few times. CDR3 DNA sequence: TGTGCCACCAGTGTTGGGGACCGCACCGGGGAGCTGTTTTTT. Protein product: CATSVGDRTGELFF. This chain links TRBV24-1 with TRBJ2-2; either TRBD1 or TRBD2 may fit D (5 bases each). V was clipped by 5 bases and J by 4 bases, with 10 bases between them. The CDR3 spans 14 residues. Germline loops: CDR1 KGHDR, CDR2 SFDVKD.

This chain uses TRBV7-2 with TRBJ2-7; D is perhaps TRBD2 (5 bases). This CDR3 is built from 11 residues. V lost 4 bases, J lost 7 bases, and 8 bases lay in between. CDR1 is SGHTA and CDR2 is FQGNSA in the germline V gene. The CDR3 nucleotides are TGTGCCAGCAGCTCGGGAACGGAGCAGTACTTC. This sequence encodes CASSSGTEQYF.

This clonotype has just a few counts. The chain employs TRBV9 and TRBJ1-2; 11 bases are shared with TRBD1. The ends lost 3 bases at V and 3 bases at J; junction bases unmatched: 4. The CDR3 spans 15 residues. From germline, CDR1 is SGDLS and CDR2 YYNGEE. The CDR3 region is CASSADRGHYYGYTF. The CDR3 DNA sequence: TGTGCCAGCAGCGCGGACAGGGGGCATTACTATGGCTACACCTTC.